What follows are 26 T cell receptor beta chains derived from one specimen sequenced in a study of Ad26.COV2.S vaccination and SARS-CoV-2 variants. This table comes from immunoSEQ multiplex PCR, and its TCRdb copy is limited to in-frame clones, with some not included. The repertoire holds fewer than 400,000 clones, with roughly 90% as singletons. Treatment indicated: some 19 received Ad26.COV2.S at low or high dose, single or two shots; about 5 received placebo; per-sample allocation not given. Collection of the samples took place on day 63 after the first injection of vaccine or placebo. Sequenced here: peripheral blood, sampled in a trial of Ad26.COV2.S vaccine versus placebo. The source of these receptors is a person between 18 and 59 years old who received the Ad26.COV2.S COVID-19 vaccine or a placebo.

V is TRBV13 and J is TRBJ1-1, with a tentative D call TRBD1 (5 bases). CDR1 is PRHDT and CDR2 is FYEKMQ in the germline V gene (reference sequence). The CDR3 runs 13 residues. Between the trimmed V and J ends, which lost 8 bases and 7 bases, there was a span of 17 bases. CDR3 region: CASQRTAGGEAFF. Here the CDR3 DNA reads TGTGCCAGCCAGAGGACGGCGGGGGGTGAAGCTTTCTTT.

This chain links TRBV6-4 with TRBJ2-3; 10 bases fit TRBD2. The CDR3 totals 14 residues. The trim removed 1 base at V and 5 bases at J, leaving 0 bases unmatched. In germline, CDR1 is MRHNA, CDR2 SNTAGT. DNA of the CDR3: TGTGCCAGCAGTGACTTAGCGGGAGGAGATACGCAGTATTTT. Translation gives CASSDLAGGDTQYF.

V and J are TRBV7-9 and TRBJ2-7; the D gene is possibly TRBD1 (6 bases). The CDR3 length is 13 residues. V was shortened by 5 bases and J by 7 bases, with 15 bases between the two germline ends. Germline values: CDR1 SEHNR, CDR2 FQNEAQ (reference sequence). The CDR3 reads CASSATGSGEQYF. The CDR3 nucleotides are TGTGCCAGCAGCGCAACAGGGTCGGGGGAGCAGTACTTC. Complete variable domain (other parts from reference TRBV7-9 and TRBJ2-7): DTGVSQNPRHKITKRGQNVTFRCDPISEHNRLYWYRQTLGQGPEFLTYFQNEAQLEKSRLLSDRFSAERPKGSFSTLEIQRTEQGDSAMYLCASSATGSGEQYFGPGTRLTVT.

The J gene is TRBJ1-3, the V gene TRBV4-1; D is perhaps TRBD1 (5 bases). The V gene lost 0 bases and the J gene lost 9 bases, with 9 bases spanning the gap. The CDR3 length is 13 residues. In germline, CDR1 is MGHRA, CDR2 YSYEKL. The CDR3 region has the DNA TGCGCCAGCAGCCAAGAGGGGCGCGGCACCATATATTTT. Translated: CASSQEGRGTIYF.

This clone was picked up one time. V is TRBV19 and J is TRBJ2-5, with 8 nucleotides matching TRBD1. Germline trimming cut 5 bases from V and 2 bases from J; bases unmatched to any gene: 4. The CDR3 length is 14 residues. CDR1 LNHDA and CDR2 SQIVND come from the germline V gene (reference sequence). CDR3 sequence reads: CASSPGQAQETQYF. The DNA of the CDR3 is TGTGCCAGTAGTCCGGGACAGGCGCAAGAGACCCAGTACTTC.

This chain uses TRBV28 with TRBJ2-2, with a weak D call TRBD1 (6 bases). V dropped 7 bases and J dropped 5 bases, with 20 bases sitting between them. Germline-derived CDR1 and CDR2 are MDHEN and SYDVKM. The CDR3 is 16 residues long. CDR3 region: CASTLSDSQGTGELFF. Here the CDR3 DNA reads TGTGCCAGCACGCTCAGCGACAGCCAGGGGACCGGGGAGCTGTTTTTT.

V usage is TRBV5-6 and J usage is TRBJ1-1; D remains unclear. CDR1 is SGHDT and CDR2 is YYEEEE in the germline V gene. The CDR3 length is 14 residues. Trimming pared 1 base from V and 3 bases from J, leaving 10 bases between. CDR3 in DNA: TGTGCCAGCAGCTTGCGGGGATCGGACACTGAAGCTTTCTTT. Translated: CASSLRGSDTEAFF.

The V and J genes are TRBV13 and TRBJ2-3; D is undetermined. CDR1 is PRHDT and CDR2 is FYEKMQ in the germline V gene (reference sequence). The V end lost 0 bases, the J end lost 1 base, and 5 bases lay between the germline ends. The CDR3 runs to 14 residues. The CDR3 region is CASSLGGGTDTQYF. Written as DNA, the CDR3 is TGTGCCAGCAGCTTAGGTGGGGGCACAGATACGCAGTATTTT.

This clone was counted a single time. The rearrangement links TRBV3-1 (or the pseudogene TRBV3-2) to TRBJ2-1; no firm D call. V was pared by 0 bases and J by 8 bases, with 14 bases between. There are 15 residues in the CDR3. In germline, CDR1 is LGHDT, CDR2 YNNKEL (reference sequence). CDR3 amino acids: CASSQDLALRDEQFF. CDR3 nucleotides: TGTGCCAGCAGCCAAGATTTGGCACTCCGGGATGAGCAGTTCTTC.

J is TRBJ2-2 and V is TRBV25-1, with TRBD2 matching 10 bases. Losses at the gene ends were 8 bases for V and 3 bases for J; bases not matched to a gene: 3. Germline values: CDR1 MGHDK, CDR2 SYGVNS. There are 14 residues in the CDR3. CDR3 DNA sequence: TGTGCCAGCCGCGGGACTAGCGACACCGGGGAGCTGTTTTTT. Amino acid sequence: CASRGTSDTGELFF.

The chain uses TRBV4-1 and TRBJ2-3; a weak D match, TRBD2 (6 bases). Trimming pared 4 bases from V and 1 base from J, leaving 15 bases between. This CDR3 has 16 residues. Germline CDR1 reads MGHRA; CDR2 reads YSYEKL. The CDR3 protein is CASSPSWRGGTDTQYF. The DNA for the CDR3 is TGCGCCAGCAGCCCCTCGTGGAGGGGAGGCACAGATACGCAGTATTTT.

This chain uses TRBV6-5 with TRBJ2-7, with no clear D. Trimming removed 10 bases from V and 1 base from J, with 11 bases in between. CDR1 and CDR2 from the germline V gene are MNHEY and SVGAGI. The CDR3 loop spans 12 amino acids. In DNA form, the CDR3 reads TGTGCCATGGGTAGGGATTCCTACGAGCAGTACTTC. Protein product: CAMGRDSYEQYF.

The rearrangement joins TRBV6-1 to TRBJ2-7, with D possibly TRBD2 on 6 matching bases. Germline V gene sequence: CDR1 MNHNS, CDR2 SASEGT. The CDR3 runs to 15 residues. V was trimmed by 2 bases and J by 2 bases, leaving 13 bases between them. CDR3 sequence (DNA): TGTGCCAGCAGTGAATCGGAGGGTTCGGCCTACGAGCAGTACTTC. Amino acid sequence: CASSESEGSAYEQYF.

The chain couples TRBV19 to TRBJ2-2; the D gene is possibly TRBD2 (6 bases). Trimming stripped 6 bases from V and 2 bases from J, with 10 bases between. CDR3 length: 14 amino acids. In germline, CDR1 is LNHDA, CDR2 SQIVND (reference sequence). The CDR3 DNA follows: TGTGCCAGTAGGGGGGGTTCCAACACCGGGGAGCTGTTTTTT. It is translated as CASRGGSNTGELFF.

The rearrangement uses TRBV24-1 and TRBJ2-1, with 11 bases matching TRBD1. The CDR3 sequence is 14 residues long. Germline CDR1 KGHDR, CDR2 SFDVKD. The V and J ends lost 6 bases and 7 bases, in that order; junction bases with no gene match: 4. This CDR3 reads CATSPGTGGNEQFF. CDR3 in DNA: TGTGCCACCAGTCCCGGGACAGGGGGTAATGAGCAGTTCTTC.

The rearrangement links TRBV19 to TRBJ2-3, with D perhaps matching TRBD2 (5 bases). The CDR3 consists of 16 residues. Trimming pared 1 base from V and 0 bases from J, leaving 11 bases between. Germline V gene sequence: CDR1 LNHDA, CDR2 SQIVND (reference sequence). DNA for the CDR3: TGTGCCAGTAGTATAGGTCCAGGCGGGAGCACAGATACGCAGTATTTT. It codes for CASSIGPGGSTDTQYF.

The genes are TRBV28 and TRBJ2-3; the match to TRBD2 covers 8 bases. The junction had 1 base not matched to a gene; V was cut back by 5 bases and J by 0 bases. In germline, CDR1 is MDHEN, CDR2 SYDVKM. The CDR3 length is 14 residues. DNA of the CDR3: TGTGCCAGCAGTACTAGCGGAAGCACAGATACGCAGTATTTT. This gives the protein CASSTSGSTDTQYF.

V is TRBV5-6 and J is TRBJ1-4; 7 bases match TRBD1. CDR1 and CDR2 from the germline V gene are SGHDT and YYEEEE. The CDR3 totals 15 residues. V lost 4 bases to trimming and J lost 7 bases; unmatched junction nucleotides: 10. For the CDR3, the DNA is TGTGCCAGCAGCCCCTACAGGGGAAGTTTTGAAAAACTGTTTTTT. This translates into CASSPYRGSFEKLFF.

V is TRBV7-9 and J is TRBJ2-7, with D unresolved. Germline V CDR1 and CDR2: SEHNR, FQNEAQ (reference sequence). The CDR3 length is 14 residues. Trimming stripped 1 base from V and 0 bases from J, with 7 bases between. As DNA, the CDR3 is TGTGCCAGCAGCTTAGGACCTAGCTCCTACGAGCAGTACTTC. Amino acid sequence: CASSLGPSSYEQYF.

This sequence joins TRBV20-1 and TRBJ2-7, with D perhaps TRBD1 (6 bases). This CDR3 contains 11 residues. Trimming removed 2 bases from V and 6 bases from J, with 8 bases in between. From germline, CDR1 is DFQATT and CDR2 SNEGSKA (reference sequence). The CDR3 sequence is CSARQGSEQYF. The CDR3 nucleotides read TGCAGTGCTAGACAGGGGAGCGAGCAGTACTTC.

This sequence joins TRBV7-8 and TRBJ1-1, with D uncertain. Deletions cut 8 bases from V and 1 base from J, with 11 bases between. The length of the CDR3 is 13 residues. CDR1 and CDR2 (germline): SGHVS, FQNEAQ. The CDR3 region has the DNA TGTGCCAGCCTTAGGCTGGGGAACACTGAAGCTTTCTTT. It encodes CASLRLGNTEAFF.

For the CDR3, the DNA is TGTGCCAGTAGTATTAAGATCATGAACACTGAAGCTTTCTTT. It translates to CASSIKIMNTEAFF. This chain joins TRBV19 and TRBJ1-1; D remains ambiguous. Germline CDR1 is LNHDA and CDR2 is SQIVND (reference sequence). The CDR3 extends over 14 amino acids. V was shortened by 3 bases and J by 0 bases, with 8 bases between the two germline ends.

DNA for the CDR3: TGTGCCAGCAGCTTACTGGGGGGGGAGCAGTACTTC. This sequence encodes CASSLLGGEQYF. The chain is built from TRBV13 and TRBJ2-7, with 7 bases fitting TRBD2. V gave up 2 bases and J gave up 7 bases; unmatched junction bases: 2. This CDR3 spans 12 amino acids. CDR1 is PRHDT and CDR2 is FYEKMQ in the germline V gene (reference sequence).

V is TRBV28 and J is TRBJ1-1; 11 nucleotides align to TRBD1. Germline V gives CDR1 MDHEN, CDR2 SYDVKM. With V trimmed by 4 bases and J by 6 bases, 1 base remained unmatched. The CDR3 consists of 13 residues. This CDR3 is CASSWGQGAEAFF. The CDR3 coding sequence is TGTGCCAGCAGTTGGGGACAGGGGGCTGAAGCTTTCTTT. The full variable domain, its missing parts supplied by reference TRBV28 and TRBJ1-1, is DVKVTQSSRYLVKRTGEKVFLECVQDMDHENMFWYRQDPGLGLRLIYFSYDVKMKEKGDIPEGYSVSREKKERFSLILESASTNQTSMYLCASSWGQGAEAFFGQGTRLTVV.

The J gene is TRBJ2-7, the V gene TRBV5-6, with 11 bases lining up with TRBD2. J gave up 4 bases and V 4 bases, and 7 bases lay outside the gene matches. Germline V gene lookup returns CDR1 SGHDT and CDR2 YYEEEE. The CDR3 totals 15 residues. CDR3 nucleotides: TGTGCCAGCAGCACACTCAGACTAGCGGGGTACGAGCAGTACTTC. Its protein product is CASSTLRLAGYEQYF.

The V gene is TRBV21-1, the J gene TRBJ2-4. TRBV21-1 is an annotated pseudogene. CDR3 length equals 14 residues. CDR3 in amino acids: CARSLGRAKNIQYF. DNA of the CDR3: TGTGCCAGAAGCCTTGGTCGAGCCAAAAACATTCAGTACTTC.